The entry below describes one T cell receptor beta chain. Generated by immunoSEQ multiplex PCR, the TCRdb table keeps only in-frame clones and is missing some. The sample lists some 150,000 clones; about 91% were seen once. These data belong to a study of T cell responses to AZD1222 COVID-19 vaccine. This clonotype was sampled from an adult in good health. The material sequenced was peripheral blood, taken on day 0 of MenACWY control vaccination.

In DNA, the CDR3 is TGTGCCAGCAGTTTATATCCGACAGGGGATTATGGCTACACCTTC. This encodes CASSLYPTGDYGYTF. The rearrangement joins TRBV27 to TRBJ1-2, with 8 positions matching TRBD1. Germline V gene lookup returns CDR1 MNHEY and CDR2 SMNVEV (reference sequence). V lost 1 base and J lost 5; bases outside the gene matches: 6. The length of the CDR3 is 15 residues.